Here is one T cell receptor (beta chain) with its context. The data stem from a study of CD8+ T cells in alopecia areata. V was clipped by 5 bases and J by 0 bases; unmatched bases: 3. The germline V gene encodes CDR1 SGHRS and CDR2 YFSETQ. The CDR3 runs to 14 residues. Following RNA extraction, reverse transcription yielded cDNA that acted as the sequencing template. Clones were read by immunoSEQ multiplex PCR, and TCRdb kept only the in-frame ones, dropping some. The table has approximately 210,000 clones, approximately 47% seen once; the top ten hold about 2.6%. Treatment indicated: oral pan-JAK inhibitor, 5-10 mg twice daily.

The chain couples TRBV5-1 to TRBJ1-1; 8 nucleotides match TRBD1. This TCR was recovered from a human donor with alopecia areata. The material sequenced was CD4+ T cells sorted from blood, taken between weeks 36 and 40, from a patient treated with tofacitinib. The CDR3 DNA follows: TGCGCCAGCAGTCGGGACAGGATGAACACTGAAGCTTTCTTT. Translating gives CASSRDRMNTEAFF.